This T cell receptor (beta chain) was sequenced for a study of regulatory T cells in long-lasting Graves disease. As to time point: newly diagnosed GD, antithyroid drugs for less than 3 months. PBMC-derived RNA was used for the TCR library. Building of the TCR beta libraries involved iRepertoire HTBI primers and Arm-PCR of CDR3 regions. TCRdb analysed the multiplex PCR reads with MiXCR anew, one entry per CDR3 protein. Of 530,000 or so distinct CDR3 sequences listed, about 16% are singletons. This clonotype has only a few counts. Antigen unknown. With 4 bases clipped from V and 7 bases from J, the junction kept 9 bases outside the gene matches. Germline CDR1 SEHNR, CDR2 FQNEAQ (reference sequence). The CDR3 is 16 residues long. General observations from the study: More public clonotypes were shared by persistent patients (about 2,700) than by new patients (under 1,000).

The sample was also reused in another study, on T cells in Graves' hyperthyroidism and ophthalmopathy. From that report: Absence of ophthalmopathy progression within 18 months defined stable Graves' hyperthyroidism.

Sequencing used peripheral blood mononuclear cells (PBMCs), obtained at new diagnosis, from a patient treated with antithyroid drugs. This chain joins TRBV7-9 and TRBJ2-5; 13 nucleotides line up with TRBD2. The sequence was collected from a young man with Graves disease. For the CDR3, the DNA is TGTGCCAGCAGCTCCGCGGGACTAGCGGGGTCCGGGACCCAGTACTTC. Translation gives CASSSAGLAGSGTQYF.